The next 21 T cell receptor beta chains were all read from a single sample in a study of blood T cell repertoires in COVID-19 (dated by TCRdb to 2019 to 2021). The library was produced with the immunoSEQ multiplex PCR assay. As stored in TCRdb, this immuneACCESS dataset retains in-frame rearrangements with V and J assigned. A fraction of the clones does not appear; measured against another copy, unresolved V genes explain less than half of the discrepancy, and the remainder lacks a known reason. The sample includes approximately 380,000 clones, with approximately 90% observed a single time. The ten largest clones represent more than 0.85% of the sample. Sequencing was carried out using PBMCs or T cells enriched from blood (not recorded which). Receptors originate from a woman aged 40-49 years who had been exposed to COVID-19.

The genes are TRBV7-2 and TRBJ2-2, with 11 bases lining up with TRBD2. The CDR3 covers 15 residues. Germline-derived CDR1 and CDR2 are SGHTA and FQGNSA. Trimming at V came to 5 bases and at J to 7 bases, leaving 6 bases not matched to a gene. The CDR3 DNA sequence: TGTGCCAGCAGCCCCGTAGCGGGGGGGATCGGGGAGCTGTTTTTT. It translates to CASSPVAGGIGELFF. The full variable domain, in which reference TRBV7-2 and TRBJ2-2 provide the parts outside the CDR3, is GAGVSQSPSNKVTEKGKDVELRCDPISGHTALYWYRQSLGQGLEFLIYFQGNSAPDKSGLPSDRFSAERTGGSVSTLTIQRTQQEDSAVYLCASSPVAGGIGELFFGEGSRLTVL.

The chain carries TRBV19 and TRBJ1-1; D ambiguous. The V end lost 11 bases, the J end lost 7 bases, and 14 bases lay between the germline ends. This CDR3 contains 11 residues. Germline assignment: CDR1 LNHDA and CDR2 SQIVND (reference sequence). CDR3 DNA: TGTGCCTTTTTGGAGGAGTTTGAAGCTTTCTTT. Protein sequence: CAFLEEFEAFF.

The chain uses TRBV7-2 and TRBJ2-6; D might be TRBD2 (5 bases). V lost 5 bases and J lost 1, with 9 bases in between. Germline assignment: CDR1 SGHTA and CDR2 FQGNSA. The length of the CDR3 is 15 residues. The CDR3 DNA is TGTGCCAGCAGCCCTCCGGGGTCTGGGGCCAACGTCCTGACTTTC. Translated, it gives CASSPPGSGANVLTF.

The rearrangement uses TRBV19 and TRBJ1-5; D might be TRBD1 (6 bases). The CDR3 sequence is 15 residues long. CDR1 is LNHDA and CDR2 is SQIVND in the germline V gene (reference sequence). With 5 bases removed from V and 7 bases from J, the gap between germline ends came to 18 bases. CDR3 loop: CASSQRQAPGQPQHF. CDR3 in DNA: TGTGCCAGTAGTCAGAGACAGGCGCCCGGCCAGCCCCAGCATTTT.

This clone was detected only once. The rearrangement links TRBV5-1 to TRBJ2-5, with 7 bases aligning to TRBD1. Germline-derived CDR1 and CDR2 are SGHRS and YFSETQ. The CDR3 has 15 residues. Germline trimming cut 4 bases from V and 1 base from J; bases unmatched to any gene: 7. The DNA for the CDR3 is TGCGCCAGCAGCAGCACAGGGGCAATCCAAGAGACCCAGTACTTC. This gives the protein CASSSTGAIQETQYF.

The gene calls are TRBV13 and TRBJ1-2, with D perhaps matching TRBD1 (6 bases). Germline loops: CDR1 PRHDT, CDR2 FYEKMQ (reference sequence). The CDR3 is made up of 14 amino acids. With 4 bases removed from V and 1 base from J, the gap between germline ends came to 10 bases. This CDR3 is CASSSGGRNYGYTF. The DNA of the CDR3 is TGTGCCAGCAGCTCGGGGGGCCGTAACTATGGCTACACCTTC. The full variable domain, rest sourced from reference TRBV13 and TRBJ1-2, is AAGVIQSPRHLIKEKRETATLKCYPIPRHDTVYWYQQGPGQDPQFLISFYEKMQSDKGSIPDRFSAQQFSDYHSELNMSSLELGDSALYFCASSSGGRNYGYTFGSGTRLTVV.

The rearrangement uses TRBV2 and TRBJ2-3, with 11 bases aligning to TRBD2. This CDR3 is built from 15 residues. V shed 6 bases, J shed 2 bases, and the junction held 4 bases outside the gene matches. The germline V gene encodes CDR1 SNHLY and CDR2 FYNNEI. The DNA of the CDR3 is TGTGCCAGCAGGGGGACTAGCGGTTTCACAGATACGCAGTATTTT. It codes for CASRGTSGFTDTQYF.

This sequence joins TRBV3-1 (or the pseudogene TRBV3-2) and TRBJ1-1; D uncertain. This CDR3 is 14 amino acids long. Per germline, CDR1 LGHDT and CDR2 YNNKEL (reference sequence). V lost 2 bases and J 6 bases, leaving 13 bases between the germline ends. The CDR3 region is CASSQPRPGAEAFF. The DNA for the CDR3 is TGTGCCAGCAGCCAACCAAGGCCCGGGGCTGAAGCTTTCTTT.

V usage is TRBV27 and J usage is TRBJ1-3; no firm D call. The CDR3 spans 13 residues. The V gene's germline CDR1 is MNHEY and CDR2 SMNVEV (reference sequence). Between the trimmed V and J ends, which lost 3 bases and 4 bases, there was a span of 7 bases. Written as DNA, the CDR3 is TGTGCCAGCAGTTTGGCTTCAGGAAACACCATATATTTT. This gives the protein CASSLASGNTIYF.

The chain links TRBV19 to TRBJ1-2, with TRBD1 matching over 8 bases. Trimming cost V 5 bases and J 6 bases; bases outside gene matches: 11. Looked up from germline, CDR1 is LNHDA and CDR2 is SQIVND (reference sequence). This CDR3 has 15 residues. The CDR3 is CASSPRTGFSHGYTF. As DNA, the CDR3 is TGTGCCAGTAGTCCCAGGACAGGGTTTTCGCATGGCTACACCTTC.

The chain uses TRBV19 and TRBJ1-6, with TRBD1 as a possible D gene (5 bases). Looked up from germline, CDR1 is LNHDA and CDR2 is SQIVND (reference sequence). Trimming took 7 bases from V and 4 from J, leaving 11 bases between them. This CDR3 has 14 amino acids. This chain's CDR3 is CASTSRQYNSPLHF. The CDR3 region has the DNA TGTGCCAGTACCAGCCGACAGTATAATTCACCCCTCCACTTT. The full variable domain, rest sourced from reference TRBV19 and TRBJ1-6, is DGGITQSPKYLFRKEGQNVTLSCEQNLNHDAMYWYRQDPGQGLRLIYYSQIVNDFQKGDIAEGYSVSREKKESFPLTVTSAQKNPTAFYLCASTSRQYNSPLHFGNGTRLTVT.

The rearrangement joins TRBV18 to TRBJ2-1; 15 bases map to TRBD2. CDR1 KGHSH and CDR2 LQKENI come from the germline V gene. The trim removed 6 bases at V and 14 bases at J, leaving 8 bases unmatched. The CDR3 length is 14 residues. The CDR3: CASSPGLAGGPEFF. As DNA, the CDR3 is TGTGCCAGCTCCCCTGGACTAGCGGGAGGGCCGGAGTTCTTC.

This rearrangement joins TRBV30 to TRBJ2-3, with TRBD2 matching 8 bases. After removal of 4 bases from V and 4 bases from J, the junction contained 4 bases not matched to a gene. CDR1 and CDR2 (germline): GTSNPN, SVGIG (reference sequence). The CDR3 sequence is 13 residues long. CDR3 region: CAWNREGADTQYF. The CDR3 DNA follows: TGTGCCTGGAATCGGGAGGGGGCAGATACGCAGTATTTT.

The chain couples TRBV9 to TRBJ1-1; D is unclear. The CDR3 is 14 amino acids. V shed 3 bases and J shed 2 bases, with 11 bases lying between them. Germline CDR1 and CDR2: SGDLS and YYNGEE. DNA of the CDR3: TGTGCCAGCAGCGCCCTTACAGAAAACACTGAAGCTTTCTTT. Protein sequence: CASSALTENTEAFF. Full variable domain (remainder filled in from reference TRBV9 and TRBJ1-1): DSGVTQTPKHLITATGQRVTLRCSPRSGDLSVYWYQQSLDQGLQFLIQYYNGEERAKGNILERFSAQQFPDLHSELNLSSLELGDSALYFCASSALTENTEAFFGQGTRLTVV.

This CDR3 reads CASSPDLRIDNEQFF. The DNA of the CDR3 is TGTGCCAGCAGCCCGGATCTGCGGATCGACAATGAGCAGTTCTTC. The chain has TRBV5-5 and TRBJ2-1; no clear D gene. V lost 4 bases to trimming and J lost 5 bases, with 16 bases between them. CDR1 and CDR2 (germline): SGHKS, YYEKEE (reference sequence). This CDR3 is 15 amino acids long.

V usage is TRBV7-2 and J usage is TRBJ2-3; no clear D. The CDR3 is 13 amino acids. The germline V gene has CDR1 SGHTA and CDR2 FQGNSA. The V gene lost 5 bases and the J gene lost 0 bases, with 6 bases spanning the gap. Here the CDR3 DNA reads TGTGCCAGCAGCCCGTTAAGCACAGATACGCAGTATTTT. Translated: CASSPLSTDTQYF.

J is TRBJ1-6 and V is TRBV5-5, with 12 positions matching TRBD1. In germline, CDR1 is SGHKS, CDR2 YYEKEE (reference sequence). This CDR3 comprises 16 residues. Unmatched junction bases numbered 4, after V lost 2 bases and J lost 7 bases. The CDR3 bases are TGTGCCAGCAGCTTCTCCGGGACAGGGGGCAATTCACCCCTCCACTTT. Its protein is CASSFSGTGGNSPLHF. Using reference TRBV5-5 and TRBJ1-6 for the parts outside the CDR3, the full variable domain is DAGVTQSPTHLIKTRGQQVTLRCSPISGHKSVSWYQQVLGQGPQFIFQYYEKEERGRGNFPDRFSARQFPNYSSELNVNALLLGDSALYLCASSFSGTGGNSPLHFGNGTRLTVT.

The chain combines TRBV7-3 with TRBJ2-1, with 7 bases fitting TRBD1. Germline CDR1 reads SGHTA; CDR2 reads FQGTGA. The CDR3 is made up of 18 amino acids. V shed 3 bases, J shed 1 base, and the junction held 12 bases outside the gene matches. The CDR3 sequence: CASSLRQGDGSSYNEQFF. The DNA for the CDR3 is TGTGCCAGCAGCTTGCGCCAGGGGGACGGTAGTTCCTACAATGAGCAGTTCTTC.

The chain recombines TRBV19 with TRBJ1-1; no definite D call. This CDR3 spans 13 amino acids. CDR1 and CDR2 from the germline V gene are LNHDA and SQIVND (reference sequence). The V gene lost 5 bases and the J gene lost 4 bases, with 11 bases spanning the gap. The CDR3 nucleotides are TGTGCCAGTAGTGAGAAAGGAGGCACTGAAGCTTTCTTT. Its protein is CASSEKGGTEAFF.

In this sample, this clone turned up once. The genes are TRBV4-3 and TRBJ2-2; D is undetermined. Trimming stripped 0 bases from V and 6 bases from J, with 8 bases between. CDR1 is LGHNA, CDR2 YSLEER, per germline. The CDR3 runs to 14 residues. CDR3 nucleotide sequence: TGCGCCAGCAGCCAAGAGCCCAGGCCCGGGGAGCTGTTTTTT. It codes for CASSQEPRPGELFF.

The rearrangement joins TRBV4-1 to TRBJ2-7, with TRBD2 identical over 14 bases. V lost 1 base to trimming and J lost 2 bases; unmatched junction nucleotides: 7. The CDR3 covers 18 residues. CDR1 and CDR2 (germline): MGHRA, YSYEKL. The CDR3: CASSQGGLAGATPYEQYF. The CDR3 DNA reads as TGCGCCAGCAGCCAAGGGGGACTAGCGGGAGCAACCCCCTACGAGCAGTACTTC.